Each of the 32 T cell receptor beta chains below was sequenced from the same sample in a study of cytomegalovirus exposure and HLA in healthy donors. The PCR used 60 Vbeta and 13 Jbeta primers. Measured with immunoSEQ multiplex PCR; TCRdb has only the in-frame clones, and not every one. The sample lists 95,000 to 150,000 clones; 70% to 85% were seen once. The specimen was PBMCs. Source of these receptors: a man in his late teens or twenties in good health and CMV-seronegative.

The V call is TRBV2, the J call TRBJ2-1; 8 bases fit TRBD2. Trimming cost V 5 bases and J 3 bases; bases outside gene matches: 12. The CDR3 runs 17 residues. CDR1 and CDR2 from the germline V gene are SNHLY and FYNNEI. The CDR3 loop reads CASSRARGGGFYNEQFF. The CDR3 bases are TGTGCCAGCAGTAGGGCCCGGGGCGGGGGGTTCTACAATGAGCAGTTCTTC.

The CDR3 bases are TGTGCCAGCAGCCAAGATCATCTTTGGAGGGCTGACACCTACGAGCAGTACTTC. It specifies CASSQDHLWRADTYEQYF. V is TRBV4-2 and J is TRBJ2-7; tentative D call: TRBD2 (6 bases). V lost 0 bases and J lost 2, with 20 bases in between. The CDR3 covers 18 residues. CDR1 is LGHNA, CDR2 YNFKEQ, per germline.

The chain uses TRBV9 and TRBJ2-3, with TRBD2 identical over 7 bases. V shed 0 bases, J shed 4 bases, and the junction held 14 bases outside the gene matches. The CDR3 runs 18 residues. Looked up from germline, CDR1 is SGDLS and CDR2 is YYNGEE. CDR3 sequence (DNA): TGTGCCAGCAGCGTAGCGGGCGTGGCGGGGGAAGTGTCAGATACGCAGTATTTT. Amino acid sequence: CASSVAGVAGEVSDTQYF.

The chain has TRBV28 and TRBJ2-7; D is possibly TRBD2 (5 bases). With 5 bases removed from V and 6 bases from J, the gap between germline ends came to 11 bases. CDR1 and CDR2 from the germline V gene are MDHEN and SYDVKM. The CDR3 loop spans 12 amino acids. This chain's CDR3 is CASSVPAGEQYF. As DNA, the CDR3 is TGTGCCAGCAGTGTCCCTGCGGGCGAGCAGTACTTC. Using reference TRBV28 and TRBJ2-7 for the parts outside the CDR3, the full variable domain is DVKVTQSSRYLVKRTGEKVFLECVQDMDHENMFWYRQDPGLGLRLIYFSYDVKMKEKGDIPEGYSVSREKKERFSLILESASTNQTSMYLCASSVPAGEQYFGPGTRLTVT.

Points on this clone: The same CDR3 also results from other DNA sequences found in this sample. J is TRBJ1-6 and V is TRBV19; 7 nucleotides agree with TRBD1. Trimming removed 3 bases from V and 7 bases from J; junction bases left unmatched: 6. CDR3 length equals 15 residues. Germline V gene lookup returns CDR1 LNHDA and CDR2 SQIVND (reference sequence). CDR3 nucleotides: TGTGCCAGTAGTATCCGACAGGGACAGAATTCACCCCTCCACTTT. Residues: CASSIRQGQNSPLHF.

This clone was detected a few times. The chain recombines TRBV5-1 with TRBJ1-1; TRBD1 might be the D (5 bases). The CDR3 contains 15 residues. Deletions cut 1 base from V and 5 bases from J, with 15 bases between. Germline V gene sequence: CDR1 SGHRS, CDR2 YFSETQ. The CDR3 reads CASSLSPGRETEAFF. CDR3 in DNA: TGCGCCAGCAGCTTGTCGCCGGGGCGGGAAACTGAAGCTTTCTTT.

The gene calls are TRBV6-6 and TRBJ1-1, with D perhaps matching TRBD1 (5 bases). V lost 6 bases and J 5 bases, leaving 16 bases between the germline ends. Germline assignment: CDR1 MNHNY and CDR2 SVGAGI (reference sequence). The CDR3 spans 14 residues. CDR3 DNA sequence: TGTGCCAGCAGGCCCCCGGGGGGTGAGACTGAAGCTTTCTTT. Residues: CASRPPGGETEAFF.

This rearrangement joins TRBV5-4 to TRBJ2-2; 9 bases are a match to TRBD2. CDR1 and CDR2 (germline): SGHNT, YYREEE (reference sequence). The CDR3 is 15 residues long. V gave up 1 base and J gave up 6 bases; unmatched junction bases: 4. The CDR3 DNA sequence: TGTGCCAGCAGCTTGAGTAGCGGGGGCGCCGGGGAGCTGTTTTTT. Residues: CASSLSSGGAGELFF.

This rearrangement joins TRBV7-9 to TRBJ2-5, with D possibly matching TRBD2 (6 bases). V was cut by 5 bases and J by 2 bases, with 9 bases left in between. The CDR3 length is 13 residues. The germline V gene encodes CDR1 SEHNR and CDR2 FQNEAQ (reference sequence). This CDR3 reads CASSPGGQETQYF. CDR3 coding DNA: TGTGCCAGCAGCCCCGGGGGACAAGAGACCCAGTACTTC. The variable domain in full, completed from reference TRBV7-9 and TRBJ2-5, reads DTGVSQNPRHKITKRGQNVTFRCDPISEHNRLYWYRQTLGQGPEFLTYFQNEAQLEKSRLLSDRFSAERPKGSFSTLEIQRTEQGDSAMYLCASSPGGQETQYFGPGTRLLVL.

This rearrangement joins TRBV7-9 to TRBJ2-7, with TRBD1 matching over 7 bases. The V segment lost 4 bases and the J segment 6 bases; nucleotides outside the gene matches: 9. Germline V lookup: CDR1 SEHNR, CDR2 FQNEAQ (reference sequence). The CDR3 contains 14 residues. The CDR3 DNA follows: TGTGCCAGCAGCTCAACAGGGGAATTCATCGAGCAGTACTTC. Encoded protein: CASSSTGEFIEQYF.

This rearrangement joins TRBV5-1 to TRBJ2-3; tentative D call: TRBD2 (7 bases). This CDR3 contains 15 residues. Germline V CDR1 and CDR2: SGHRS, YFSETQ. V shed 4 bases and J shed 2 bases, with 14 bases lying between them. CDR3 sequence reads: CASSPGGPDTDTQYF. The CDR3 DNA reads as TGCGCCAGCAGCCCCGGGGGGCCTGACACAGATACGCAGTATTTT.

Worth noting for this clone: This same CDR3 is encoded by further DNA sequences in the sample. The chain uses TRBV7-3 and TRBJ2-2; 7 nucleotides agree with TRBD2. The CDR3 covers 15 residues. Germline assignment: CDR1 SGHTA and CDR2 FQGTGA. The junction had 7 bases not matched to a gene; V was cut back by 5 bases and J by 4 bases. In DNA form, the CDR3 reads TGTGCCAGCAGCAAGAAGGGGACTACCACCGGGGAGCTGTTTTTT. Translating gives CASSKKGTTTGELFF.

V and J are TRBV12-5 and TRBJ1-2, with 10 nucleotides matching TRBD1. Germline V gene lookup returns CDR1 LGHNT and CDR2 FRNRAP. The CDR3 extends over 17 amino acids. V was pared by 2 bases and J by 3 bases, with 9 bases of the junction left unmatched. The chain's CDR3 is CASGLSTGGRVDYGYTF. DNA of the CDR3: TGTGCTAGTGGTTTGTCGACAGGGGGCCGGGTTGACTATGGCTACACCTTC.

The chain links TRBV5-8 to TRBJ2-2, with a weak D call TRBD2 (7 bases). The germline gives CDR1 SGHTS, CDR2 YDEGEE. This CDR3 contains 15 residues. Trimming removed 7 bases at V and 0 bases at J, with 13 bases between. The CDR3 is CASGGGLSNTGELFF. CDR3 DNA: TGTGCCAGCGGGGGGGGGCTGTCGAACACCGGGGAGCTGTTTTTT.

The gene calls are TRBV6-1 and TRBJ2-5, with a tentative D call TRBD1 (6 bases). The J call could be wrong; TRBJ2-7 is a better fit for the DNA end. CDR1 and CDR2 from the germline V gene are MNHNS and SASEGT. CDR3 length: 13 amino acids. This CDR3 is CASSEDREYEQYF. The CDR3 DNA reads TGTGCCAGCAGTGAAGACAGGGAATACGAGCAGTACTTC.

This chain joins TRBV7-9 and TRBJ1-1; no clear D gene. Per the germline V gene, CDR1 is SEHNR and CDR2 is FQNEAQ (reference sequence). The CDR3 runs to 12 residues. Trimming pared 3 bases from V and 10 bases from J, leaving 12 bases between. CDR3: CASSFAGSGAFF. The CDR3 DNA is TGTGCCAGCAGCTTTGCCGGGTCTGGAGCTTTCTTT.

CDR3 residues: CASLRTGGWNTEAFF. The CDR3 coding sequence is TGTGCCAGTCTGAGGACGGGCGGGTGGAACACTGAAGCTTTCTTT. This chain connects TRBV19 to TRBJ1-1; D is uncertain. CDR3 length: 15 amino acids. Trimming cost V 8 bases and J 1 base, with 17 bases left between them. CDR1 is LNHDA and CDR2 is SQIVND in the germline V gene (reference sequence).

The V gene is TRBV18, the J gene TRBJ1-1; D uncertain. V was trimmed by 2 bases and J by 0 bases, leaving 10 bases between them. From germline, CDR1 is KGHSH and CDR2 LQKENI. This CDR3 has 15 residues. The CDR3 coding sequence is TGTGCCAGCTCACCAGATCGGGGTATGAACACTGAAGCTTTCTTT. This encodes CASSPDRGMNTEAFF.

The chain combines TRBV5-4 with TRBJ2-7; 8 bases fit TRBD1. Germline lookup yields CDR1 SGHNT and CDR2 YYREEE (reference sequence). V shed 0 bases, J shed 2 bases, and the junction held 4 bases outside the gene matches. The CDR3 length is 15 residues. The CDR3 DNA follows: TGTGCCAGCAGCTTGGGTGGGGACAGGACCTACGAGCAGTACTTC. Translating it yields CASSLGGDRTYEQYF.

The chain carries TRBV6-5 and TRBJ2-2; perhaps TRBD1 as D (7 bases). V gave up 8 bases and J gave up 6 bases, with 16 bases separating them. Germline CDR1 reads MNHEY; CDR2 reads SVGAGI. This CDR3 has 14 amino acids. As DNA, the CDR3 is TGTGCCAGCCAGGGGGGAGTTCGGGCCGGGGAGCTGTTTTTT. Its protein product is CASQGGVRAGELFF.

The count of this clone is one. The chain links TRBV11-2 to TRBJ1-2; TRBD1 aligns across 7 bases. After removal of 5 bases from V and 8 bases from J, the junction contained 8 bases not matched to a gene. Germline V gene lookup returns CDR1 SGHAT and CDR2 FQNNGV. The CDR3 has 13 amino acids. This CDR3 reads CASSLRTGWGYTF. The CDR3, as DNA: TGTGCCAGCAGCCTTCGGACAGGTTGGGGCTACACCTTC.

This chain joins TRBV6-6 and TRBJ1-6; 8 nucleotides match TRBD1. The CDR3 has 16 residues. V lost 1 base, J lost 6 bases, and 5 bases stayed unmatched. Germline values: CDR1 MNHNY, CDR2 SVGAGI (reference sequence). The CDR3 region is CASSYFTTGVNSPLHF. The CDR3 bases are TGTGCCAGCAGTTACTTCACGACAGGGGTTAATTCACCCCTCCACTTT.

The chain recombines TRBV6-5 with TRBJ1-2, with 7 positions matching TRBD1. Germline CDR1 is MNHEY and CDR2 is SVGAGI. The CDR3 runs to 14 residues. The ends lost 7 bases at V and 6 bases at J; junction bases unmatched: 11. CDR3 nucleotides: TGTGCCAGCACCCCAGCCGACAGGGAACATGGCTACACCTTC. This codes for CASTPADREHGYTF.

The CDR3, as DNA: TGTGCCAGCAGCTTGGGGCAGGCTTACTATGGCTACACCTTC. Amino acids: CASSLGQAYYGYTF. The chain combines TRBV5-6 with TRBJ1-2; D is ambiguous. V gave up 0 bases and J gave up 3 bases, with 9 bases separating them. The CDR3 extends over 14 amino acids. Looked up from germline, CDR1 is SGHDT and CDR2 is YYEEEE.

V gene TRBV29-1 combines with J gene TRBJ2-1; 9 nucleotides agree with TRBD2. CDR1 SQVTM and CDR2 ANQGSEA come from the germline V gene. V shed 4 bases, J shed 4 bases, and the junction held 2 bases outside the gene matches. This CDR3 region has 13 residues. Here the CDR3 reads CSVGLAVYNEQFF. The CDR3 coding sequence is TGCAGCGTTGGACTAGCGGTATACAATGAGCAGTTCTTC.

The rearrangement uses TRBV6-1 and TRBJ1-2; tentatively, D is TRBD1 (5 bases). Trimming cost V 2 bases and J 0 bases, with 19 bases left between them. There are 18 residues in the CDR3. Germline loops: CDR1 MNHNS, CDR2 SASEGT. CDR3 nucleotide sequence: TGTGCCAGCAGTGAAAGTTTGCGACGACGGGGGGCTAACTATGGCTACACCTTC. This encodes CASSESLRRRGANYGYTF.

The V and J genes are TRBV7-8 and TRBJ1-2; TRBD1 matches at 7 bases. The V gene end was trimmed by 3 bases and the J gene end by 4 bases; junction bases not matched to a gene: 5. Germline V gene lookup returns CDR1 SGHVS and CDR2 FQNEAQ. The CDR3 extends over 14 amino acids. In nucleotides, the CDR3 is TGTGCCAGCAGCTTTACAGGGGTTGGCTATGGCTACACCTTC. Its protein product is CASSFTGVGYGYTF.

This chain connects TRBV11-2 to TRBJ2-3, with D unresolved. V was clipped by 2 bases and J by 3 bases, with 9 bases between them. The CDR3 spans 14 residues. Germline V CDR1 and CDR2: SGHAT, FQNNGV. DNA for the CDR3: TGTGCCAGCAGCTTATCTAGAAGAACAGATACGCAGTATTTT. It specifies CASSLSRRTDTQYF.

On this clone itself: The conserved final phenylalanine or tryptophan is absent from the CDR3, which likely points to a read error. The gene calls are TRBV7-2 and TRBJ2-7; 7 bases agree with TRBD2. CDR1 and CDR2 from the germline V gene are SGHTA and FQGNSA. This CDR3 has 15 residues. The trim removed 1 base at V and 2 bases at J, leaving 5 bases unmatched. The CDR3 sequence: CASSLGEGQAYEQYL. The CDR3, as DNA: TGTGCCAGCAGCTTAGGGGAGGGGCAGGCCTACGAGCAGTACCTC.

The chain combines TRBV2 with TRBJ1-6, with D maybe TRBD1 (6 bases). This CDR3 has 16 residues. Germline-derived CDR1 and CDR2 are SNHLY and FYNNEI. V was shortened by 7 bases and J by 7 bases, with 20 bases between the two germline ends. CDR3 protein: CASTLGGGSGNSPLHF. DNA of the CDR3: TGTGCCAGCACCTTGGGAGGGGGATCGGGGAATTCACCCCTCCACTTT.

The chain uses TRBV27 and TRBJ2-2; TRBD2 matches 8 bases. The CDR3 loop spans 16 amino acids. Germline trimming cut 5 bases from V and 0 bases from J; bases unmatched to any gene: 5. In germline, CDR1 is MNHEY, CDR2 SMNVEV (reference sequence). CDR3 in DNA: TGTGCCAGCAGTACCCGGGGGGGCACGAACACCGGGGAGCTGTTTTTT. Translation gives CASSTRGGTNTGELFF.

This chain links TRBV5-1 with TRBJ1-3; 8 bases are a match to TRBD1. The ends lost 4 bases at V and 0 bases at J; junction bases unmatched: 6. Per germline, CDR1 SGHRS and CDR2 YFSETQ. The CDR3 is made up of 16 amino acids. CDR3 protein: CASSPTGEISGNTIYF. CDR3 in DNA: TGCGCCAGCAGCCCGACAGGGGAGATCTCTGGAAACACCATATATTTT.